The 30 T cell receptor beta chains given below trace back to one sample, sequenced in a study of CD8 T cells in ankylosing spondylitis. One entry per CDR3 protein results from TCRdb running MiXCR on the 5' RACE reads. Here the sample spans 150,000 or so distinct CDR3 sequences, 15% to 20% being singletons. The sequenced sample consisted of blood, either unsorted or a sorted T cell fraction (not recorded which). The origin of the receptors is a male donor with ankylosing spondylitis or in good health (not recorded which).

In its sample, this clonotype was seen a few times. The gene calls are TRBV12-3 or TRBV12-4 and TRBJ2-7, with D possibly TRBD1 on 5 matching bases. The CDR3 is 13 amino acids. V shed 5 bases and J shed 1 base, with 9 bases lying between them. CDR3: CASSLTASYEQYF. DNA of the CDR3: TGTGCCAGCAGTCTGACAGCTTCCTACGAGCAGTACTTC.

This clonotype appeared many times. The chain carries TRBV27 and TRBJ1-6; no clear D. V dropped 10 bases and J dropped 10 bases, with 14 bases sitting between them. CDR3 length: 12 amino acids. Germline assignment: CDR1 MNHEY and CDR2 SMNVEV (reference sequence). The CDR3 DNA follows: TGTGCCACCTCGACGATCTCCTCACCCCTCCACTTT. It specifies CATSTISSPLHF.

The CDR3 loop reads CASRPAGTGGSYEQYF. The CDR3 DNA reads as TGTGCCAGCAGACCCGCCGGGACAGGGGGATCCTACGAGCAGTACTTC. The J gene is TRBJ2-7, the V gene TRBV7-2, with TRBD1 identical over 11 bases. The CDR3 sequence is 16 residues long. Germline CDR1 reads SGHTA; CDR2 reads FQGNSA. V was pared by 6 bases and J by 1 base, with 8 bases of the junction left unmatched.

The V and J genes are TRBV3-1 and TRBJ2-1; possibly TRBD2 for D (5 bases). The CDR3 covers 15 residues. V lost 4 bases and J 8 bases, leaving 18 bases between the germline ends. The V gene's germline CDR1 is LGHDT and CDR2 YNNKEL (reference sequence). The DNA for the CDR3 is TGTGCCAGCAGCCCCTTAGCGCCGAAGTTCGATGAGCAGTTCTTC. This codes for CASSPLAPKFDEQFF.

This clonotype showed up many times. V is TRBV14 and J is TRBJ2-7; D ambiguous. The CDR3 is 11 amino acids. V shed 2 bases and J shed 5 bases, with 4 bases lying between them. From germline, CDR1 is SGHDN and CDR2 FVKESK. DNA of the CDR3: TGTGCCAGCAGCCAAACACACGAGCAGTACTTC. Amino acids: CASSQTHEQYF.

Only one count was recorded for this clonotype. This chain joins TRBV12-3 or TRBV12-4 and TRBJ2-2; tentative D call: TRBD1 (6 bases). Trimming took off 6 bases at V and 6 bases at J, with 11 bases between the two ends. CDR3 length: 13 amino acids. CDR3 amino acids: CASRLRTAGELFF. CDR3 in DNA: TGTGCCAGCAGACTTAGGACAGCCGGGGAGCTGTTTTTT.

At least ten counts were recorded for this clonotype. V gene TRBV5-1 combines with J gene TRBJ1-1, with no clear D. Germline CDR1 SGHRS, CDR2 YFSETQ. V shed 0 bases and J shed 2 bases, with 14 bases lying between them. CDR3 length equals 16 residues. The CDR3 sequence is CASSLATQRENTEAFF. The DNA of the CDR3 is TGCGCCAGCAGCTTGGCCACACAGCGAGAAAACACTGAAGCTTTCTTT. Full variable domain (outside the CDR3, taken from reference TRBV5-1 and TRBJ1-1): KAGVTQTPRYLIKTRGQQVTLSCSPISGHRSVSWYQQTPGQGLQFLFEYFSETQRNKGNFPGRFSGRQFSNSRSEMNVSTLELGDSALYLCASSLATQRENTEAFFGQGTRLTVV.

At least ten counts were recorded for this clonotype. The chain's CDR3 is CSARESRARTEAFF. The CDR3 DNA follows: TGCAGTGCTAGAGAATCCAGGGCGAGGACTGAAGCTTTCTTT. The chain links TRBV20-1 to TRBJ1-1, with TRBD1 as a possible D gene (5 bases). The length of the CDR3 is 14 residues. Germline V gene data show CDR1 as DFQATT and CDR2 as SNEGSKA (reference sequence). With 0 bases removed from V and 5 bases from J, the gap between germline ends came to 13 bases.

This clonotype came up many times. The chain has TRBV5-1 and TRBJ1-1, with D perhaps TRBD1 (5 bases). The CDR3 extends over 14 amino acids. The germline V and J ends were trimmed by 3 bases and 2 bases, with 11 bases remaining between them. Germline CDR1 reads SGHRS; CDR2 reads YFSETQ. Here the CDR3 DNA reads TGCGCCAGCAGCTCAGGGTCCGGTAACACTGAAGCTTTCTTT. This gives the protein CASSSGSGNTEAFF.

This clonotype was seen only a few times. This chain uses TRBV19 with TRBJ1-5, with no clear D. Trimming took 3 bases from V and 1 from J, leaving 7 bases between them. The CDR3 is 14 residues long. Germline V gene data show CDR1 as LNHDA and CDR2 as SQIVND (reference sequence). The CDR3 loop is CASSMWASNQPQHF. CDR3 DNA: TGTGCCAGTAGTATGTGGGCCAGCAATCAGCCCCAGCATTTT.

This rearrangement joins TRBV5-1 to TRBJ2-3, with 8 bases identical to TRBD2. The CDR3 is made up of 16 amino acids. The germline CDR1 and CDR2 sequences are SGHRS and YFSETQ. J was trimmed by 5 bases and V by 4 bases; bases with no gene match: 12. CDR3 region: CASSPERESGGDTQYF. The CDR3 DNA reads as TGCGCCAGCAGCCCTGAGCGGGAGAGTGGCGGAGATACGCAGTATTTT.

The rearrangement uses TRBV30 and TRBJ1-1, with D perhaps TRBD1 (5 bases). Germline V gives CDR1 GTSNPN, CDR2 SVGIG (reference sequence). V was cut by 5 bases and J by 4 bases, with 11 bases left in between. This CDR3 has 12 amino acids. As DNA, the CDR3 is TGTGCCTGGGATCAGGGATTCACTGAAGCTTTCTTT. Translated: CAWDQGFTEAFF.

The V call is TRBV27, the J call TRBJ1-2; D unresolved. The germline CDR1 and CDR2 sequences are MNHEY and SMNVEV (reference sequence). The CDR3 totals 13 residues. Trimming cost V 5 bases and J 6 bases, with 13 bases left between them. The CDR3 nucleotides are TGTGCCAGCAGTCCCCAATTGCGGGATGGCTACACCTTC. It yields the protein CASSPQLRDGYTF.

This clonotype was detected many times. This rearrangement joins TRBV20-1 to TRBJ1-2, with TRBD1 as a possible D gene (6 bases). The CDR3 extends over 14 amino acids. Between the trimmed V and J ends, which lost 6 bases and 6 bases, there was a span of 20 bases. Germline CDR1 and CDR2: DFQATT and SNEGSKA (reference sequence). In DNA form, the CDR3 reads TGCAGTGCGACGGGGTCGGGGGCGAATCATGGCTACACCTTC. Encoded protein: CSATGSGANHGYTF.

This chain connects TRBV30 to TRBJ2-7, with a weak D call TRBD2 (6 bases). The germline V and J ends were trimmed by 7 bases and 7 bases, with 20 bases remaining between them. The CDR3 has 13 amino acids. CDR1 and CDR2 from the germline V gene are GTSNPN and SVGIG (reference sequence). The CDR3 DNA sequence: TGTGCCTTGAACCGGGACTGGGCGAGTGAGCAGTACTTC. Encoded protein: CALNRDWASEQYF.

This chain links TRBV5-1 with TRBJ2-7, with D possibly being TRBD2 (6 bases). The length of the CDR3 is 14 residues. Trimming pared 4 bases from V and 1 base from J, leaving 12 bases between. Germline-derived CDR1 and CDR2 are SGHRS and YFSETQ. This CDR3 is CASSPTSASYEQYF. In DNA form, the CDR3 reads TGCGCCAGCAGCCCGACTAGTGCTTCCTACGAGCAGTACTTC.

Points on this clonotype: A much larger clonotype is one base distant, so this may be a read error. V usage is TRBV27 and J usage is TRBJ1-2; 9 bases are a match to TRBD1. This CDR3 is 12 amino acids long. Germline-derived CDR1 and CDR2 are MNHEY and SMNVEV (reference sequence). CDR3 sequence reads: CTSKTGGLGYTF. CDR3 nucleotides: TGTACCAGCAAAACAGGGGGCCTTGGCTACACCTTC.

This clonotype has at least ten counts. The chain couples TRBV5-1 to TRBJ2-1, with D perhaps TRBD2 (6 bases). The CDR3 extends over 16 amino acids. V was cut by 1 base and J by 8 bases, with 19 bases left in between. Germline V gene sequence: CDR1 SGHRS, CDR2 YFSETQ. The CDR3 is CASSLSGSGRRDEQFF. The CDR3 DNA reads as TGCGCCAGCAGCTTGTCAGGTAGCGGCCGTCGGGATGAGCAGTTCTTC.

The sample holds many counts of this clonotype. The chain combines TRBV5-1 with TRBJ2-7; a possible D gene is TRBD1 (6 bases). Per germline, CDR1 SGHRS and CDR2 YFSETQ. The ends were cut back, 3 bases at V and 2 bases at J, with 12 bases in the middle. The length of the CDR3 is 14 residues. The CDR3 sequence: CASSWAGEAYEQYF. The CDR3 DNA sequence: TGCGCCAGCAGCTGGGCAGGGGAAGCCTACGAGCAGTACTTC. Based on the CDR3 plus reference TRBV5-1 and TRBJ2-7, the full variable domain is KAGVTQTPRYLIKTRGQQVTLSCSPISGHRSVSWYQQTPGQGLQFLFEYFSETQRNKGNFPGRFSGRQFSNSRSEMNVSTLELGDSALYLCASSWAGEAYEQYFGPGTRLTVT.

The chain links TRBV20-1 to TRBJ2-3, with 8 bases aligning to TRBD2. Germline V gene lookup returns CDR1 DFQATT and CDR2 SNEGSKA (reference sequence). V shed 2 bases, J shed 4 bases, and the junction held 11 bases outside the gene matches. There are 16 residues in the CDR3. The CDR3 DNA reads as TGCAGTGCTAGATCTGGCGAGGCGGGAGGTTCAGATACGCAGTATTTT. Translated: CSARSGEAGGSDTQYF.

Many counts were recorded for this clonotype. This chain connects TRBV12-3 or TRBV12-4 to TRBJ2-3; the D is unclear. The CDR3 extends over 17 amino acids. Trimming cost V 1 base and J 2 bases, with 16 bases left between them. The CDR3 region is CASSLGQAPWITDTQYF. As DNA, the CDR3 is TGTGCCAGCAGTTTAGGGCAGGCCCCATGGATCACAGATACGCAGTATTTT.

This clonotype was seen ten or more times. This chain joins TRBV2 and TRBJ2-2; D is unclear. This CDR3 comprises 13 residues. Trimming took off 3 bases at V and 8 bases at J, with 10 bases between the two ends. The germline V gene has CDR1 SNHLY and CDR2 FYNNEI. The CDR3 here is CASSDGAPGELFF. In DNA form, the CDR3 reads TGTGCCAGCAGTGATGGAGCGCCAGGGGAGCTGTTTTTT.

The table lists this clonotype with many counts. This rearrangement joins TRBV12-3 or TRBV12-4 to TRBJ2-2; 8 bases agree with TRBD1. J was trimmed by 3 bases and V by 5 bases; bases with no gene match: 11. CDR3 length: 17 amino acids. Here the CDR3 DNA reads TGTGCCAGCAGTCCCAGCCTCGGGACAGGAGACACCGGGGAGCTGTTTTTT. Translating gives CASSPSLGTGDTGELFF.

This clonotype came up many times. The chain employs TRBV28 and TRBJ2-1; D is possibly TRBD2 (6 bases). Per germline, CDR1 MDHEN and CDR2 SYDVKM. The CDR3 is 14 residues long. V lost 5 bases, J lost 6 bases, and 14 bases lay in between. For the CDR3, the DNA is TGTGCCAGCAGTCACTCGACTAGAGGCAATGAGCAGTTCTTC. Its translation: CASSHSTRGNEQFF.

The DNA for the CDR3 is TGTGCCAGCAGTTACTCGATGCTCGCGGGAGGATACGAGCAGTACTTC. Translation gives CASSYSMLAGGYEQYF. The chain uses TRBV6-5 and TRBJ2-7, with 8 bases lining up with TRBD2. The CDR3 has 16 amino acids. Unmatched junction bases numbered 8, after V lost 0 bases and J lost 4 bases. Germline CDR1 MNHEY, CDR2 SVGAGI.

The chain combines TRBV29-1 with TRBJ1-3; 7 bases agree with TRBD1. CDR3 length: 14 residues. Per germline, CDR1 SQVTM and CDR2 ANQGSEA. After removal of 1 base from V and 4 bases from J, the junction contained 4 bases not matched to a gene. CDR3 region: CSVEGRGTGNTIYF. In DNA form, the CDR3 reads TGCAGCGTTGAAGGCAGGGGGACCGGAAACACCATATATTTT.

CDR3 amino acids: CASSVERQETQYF. For the CDR3, the DNA is TGTGCCAGCAGTGTAGAGCGGCAAGAGACCCAGTACTTC. The chain combines TRBV6-1 with TRBJ2-5; TRBD2 is a possible D gene (5 bases). The CDR3 totals 13 residues. Per the germline V gene, CDR1 is MNHNS and CDR2 is SASEGT. V dropped 4 bases and J dropped 2 bases, with 8 bases sitting between them.

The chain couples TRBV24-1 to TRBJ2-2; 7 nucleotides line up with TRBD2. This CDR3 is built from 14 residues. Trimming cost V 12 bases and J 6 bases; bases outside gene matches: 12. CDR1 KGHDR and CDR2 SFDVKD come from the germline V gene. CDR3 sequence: CAARAGAGAGELFF. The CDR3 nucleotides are TGTGCCGCTAGGGCGGGAGCGGGCGCCGGGGAGCTGTTTTTT.

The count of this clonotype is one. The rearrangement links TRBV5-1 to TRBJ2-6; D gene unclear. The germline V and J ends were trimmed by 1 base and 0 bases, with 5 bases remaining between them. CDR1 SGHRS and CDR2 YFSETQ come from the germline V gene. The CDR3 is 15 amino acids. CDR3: CASSLLFSGANVLTF. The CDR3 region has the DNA TGCGCCAGCAGCTTGCTCTTCTCTGGGGCCAACGTCCTGACTTTC.

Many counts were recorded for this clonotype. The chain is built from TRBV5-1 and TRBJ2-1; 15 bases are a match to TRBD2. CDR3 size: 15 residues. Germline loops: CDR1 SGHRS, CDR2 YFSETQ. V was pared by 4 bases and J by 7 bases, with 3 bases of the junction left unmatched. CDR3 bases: TGCGCCAGCAGCCTGGGACTAGCGGGGGGAAATGAGCAGTTCTTC. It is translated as CASSLGLAGGNEQFF.